A single sample gave rise to the 27 T cell receptor beta chains below, sequenced in a study of T cell clonality in common variable immunodeficiency (dated by TCRdb to between 2015 and 2016). Receptor amplification or capture employed the immunoSEQ multiplex PCR assay. TCRdb took over this immuneACCESS table, retaining in-frame rearrangements with V and J assigned. Such tables are incomplete; in checked studies, under half of the missing clones stem from an unresolved V gene, and the remainder is unexplained. The sample features 35,000 to 50,000 clones, and none is a singleton. About 0.7% of the sample lies in the top ten. Specimen: peripheral blood mononuclear cells. These receptors were obtained from a person aged 18 to 70 in good health.

Ten or more counts support this clone. Read coverage stops 3 residues before the CDR3 terminus; the germline J gene supplies the remainder. V and J are TRBV3-1 (or the pseudogene TRBV3-2) and TRBJ1-1; TRBD1 might be the D (5 bases). The CDR3 is 15 amino acids. The germline V gene encodes CDR1 LGHDT and CDR2 YNNKEL (reference sequence). V lost 1 base and J lost 4, with 13 bases in between. The sequenced CDR3 bases are TGTGCCAGCAGCCAAGCACTTCTGGGGGGCACTGAA. Translated: CASSQALLGGTE. The entire CDR3 protein is CASSQALLGGTEAFF.

This clone was seen at least ten times. Read data end 3 residues before the CDR3 end; the end is taken from the germline J gene. The J gene is TRBJ2-6, the V gene TRBV18, with 7 bases aligning to TRBD1. The CDR3 length is 15 residues. Germline loops: CDR1 KGHSH, CDR2 LQKENI. V was pared by 3 bases and J by 4 bases, with 3 bases of the junction left unmatched. The CDR3 reads CASSPTGAGANVLTF. CDR3 DNA, as far as it was read: TGTGCCAGCTCACCTACAGGGGCCGGGGCCAACGTC.

This clone was detected many times. The CDR3 end is not reached by the read, which stops 3 residues before it; the germline J gene fills it in. This chain joins TRBV13 and TRBJ2-1; 7 bases line up with TRBD1. The germline gives CDR1 PRHDT, CDR2 FYEKMQ (reference sequence). The junction had 13 bases not matched to a gene; V was cut back by 4 bases and J by 1 base. The length of the CDR3 is 18 residues. The chain's CDR3 is CASSSRESDRASYNEQFF. The covered CDR3 bases are TGTGCCAGCAGCTCGCGAGAGTCTGACAGGGCATCCTACAATGAG.

This clone was picked up many times. From the germline J gene comes the end of the CDR3, since the read stops 3 residues before it. This chain joins TRBV6-4 and TRBJ1-1; D is unclear. This CDR3 region has 13 residues. V shed 7 bases and J shed 1 base, with 10 bases lying between them. Germline V CDR1 and CDR2: MRHNA, SNTAGT. CDR3: CASTAGENTEAFF. The covered CDR3 bases are TGTGCCAGCACGGCAGGAGAGAACACTGAA.

This clone has at least ten counts. The read falls 3 residues short of the CDR3 end, and the missing part is taken from the germline J gene. The chain has TRBV4-1 and TRBJ2-1; TRBD2 matches 13 bases. Germline trimming cut 4 bases from V and 6 bases from J; bases unmatched to any gene: 3. The length of the CDR3 is 15 residues. Germline loops: CDR1 MGHRA, CDR2 YSYEKL. The CDR3 DNA, read in part, is TGCGCCAGCAGCCCCACTAGCGGGAGGGGCAATGAG. It translates to CASSPTSGRGNE. The CDR3 reads in full as CASSPTSGRGNEQFF.

This clone came up many times. The read ends 3 residues shy of where the CDR3 ends; the end is completed using the germline J gene. This sequence joins TRBV14 and TRBJ2-3; TRBD1 is a possible D gene (6 bases). The length of the CDR3 is 15 residues. Per germline, CDR1 SGHDN and CDR2 FVKESK. The CDR3 DNA, read in part, is TGTGCCAGCAGTCCCGGGATAGGGGGTCGAGAATCG. This encodes CASSPGIGGRES. The whole CDR3 sequence reads CASSPGIGGRESQYF.

This clone was observed at least ten times. The read stops 3 residues short of the end of the CDR3; the missing end is completed from the germline J gene. This rearrangement joins TRBV5-1 to TRBJ1-1; TRBD1 is a possible D gene (6 bases). Germline CDR1 SGHRS, CDR2 YFSETQ. V was clipped by 5 bases and J by 2 bases, with 13 bases between them. The length of the CDR3 is 14 residues. CDR3 region: CASSSGTLNTEAFF. The DNA read from the CDR3 is TGCGCCAGCAGTTCCGGGACACTTAACACTGAA.

The table lists this clone with many counts. The read halts 3 residues ahead of the CDR3 end, with the missing end drawn from the germline J gene. The chain links TRBV7-9 to TRBJ1-6, with 7 nucleotides matching TRBD1. CDR1 and CDR2 from the germline V gene are SEHNR and FQNEAQ (reference sequence). The CDR3 is made up of 15 amino acids. V lost 3 bases and J lost 6; bases outside the gene matches: 5. Incomplete CDR3 DNA: TGTGCCAGCAGCTTGACAGGGCCTCTTAATTCACCC. Protein: CASSLTGPLNSP. The whole CDR3 is CASSLTGPLNSPLHF.

This clone was observed many times. The read ends 3 residues shy of where the CDR3 ends; the end is completed using the germline J gene. The chain uses TRBV28 and TRBJ1-5; TRBD1 agrees at 7 bases. This CDR3 region has 16 residues. The J segment lost 4 bases and the V segment lost 6 bases, leaving 12 bases of the junction unmatched. Germline V gene data show CDR1 as MDHEN and CDR2 as SYDVKM. The sequenced part of the CDR3 DNA is TGTGCCAGCAGACAGACAGGGAGTGCGCCTAATCAGCCC. Its translation is CASRQTGSAPNQP. The full CDR3 protein reads CASRQTGSAPNQPQHF.

This clone was observed many times. With the read ending 3 residues before the CDR3 end, the germline J gene is used to fill in that end. The chain uses TRBV6-2 or TRBV6-3 and TRBJ2-3; TRBD2 matches 10 bases. Trimming at V came to 2 bases and at J to 0 bases, leaving 5 bases not matched to a gene. There are 17 residues in the CDR3. Germline lookup yields CDR1 MNHEY and CDR2 SVGEGT. The CDR3 sequence: CASSYDTSGASTDTQYF. The sequenced part of the CDR3 DNA is TGTGCCAGCAGTTACGATACTAGCGGGGCGAGCACAGATACG.

This clone was detected ten times or more. Sequencing ends 3 residues short of the CDR3 end; the germline J gene provides the rest. The rearrangement joins TRBV24-1 to TRBJ2-7, with TRBD1 identical over 10 bases. From germline, CDR1 is KGHDR and CDR2 SFDVKD. V lost 9 bases, J lost 5 bases, and 9 bases stayed unmatched. This CDR3 has 14 amino acids. CDR3 bases read: TGTGCCACCGGACCCGGGACAGGGGATAACGAG. This codes for CATGPGTGDNE. The entire CDR3 sequence reads CATGPGTGDNEQYF.

This clone was observed many times. The CDR3 is cut off 3 residues early in the read; its end comes from the germline J gene. The rearrangement uses TRBV14 and TRBJ1-2; D perhaps matches TRBD1 (5 bases). The CDR3 is 14 amino acids. The germline V and J ends were trimmed by 0 bases and 3 bases, with 8 bases remaining between them. Germline assignment: CDR1 SGHDN and CDR2 FVKESK. Partial CDR3 DNA: TGTGCCAGCAGCCAAGATTGGGGGGACTATGGC. This encodes CASSQDWGDYG. The CDR3 reads in full as CASSQDWGDYGYTF.

In this sample, this clone turned up many times. The read falls 3 residues short of the CDR3 end, and the missing part is taken from the germline J gene. V and J are TRBV6-2 or TRBV6-3 and TRBJ1-4; D unresolved. Germline V gene data show CDR1 as MNHEY and CDR2 as SVGEGT. The germline V and J ends were trimmed by 2 bases and 5 bases, with 12 bases remaining between them. The CDR3 length is 15 residues. CDR3 sequence: CASSYQDFGNEKLFF. The CDR3 DNA, read in part, is TGTGCCAGCAGTTACCAGGATTTTGGAAATGAAAAA.

The sample holds many counts of this clone. The missing CDR3 end, 3 residues past where the read stops, is filled in from the germline J gene. The chain combines TRBV6-2 or TRBV6-3 with TRBJ1-1; 9 nucleotides match TRBD1. The CDR3 contains 15 residues. CDR1 and CDR2 from the germline V gene are MNHEY and SVGEGT. Trimming took 7 bases from V and 3 from J; bases not matched to a gene: 9. CDR3 protein: CASNAPGQGYTEAFF. Incomplete CDR3 DNA: TGTGCCAGCAACGCACCGGGACAGGGTTACACTGAA.

This clone was detected ten times or more. The read ends 3 residues early relative to the CDR3; the germline J gene fills the gap. The V call is TRBV2, the J call TRBJ1-2; D call uncertain. The ends were cut back, 5 bases at V and 5 bases at J, with 9 bases in the middle. The CDR3 extends over 12 amino acids. Looked up from germline, CDR1 is SNHLY and CDR2 is FYNNEI. The CDR3 sequence: CASSLVMYGYTF. The covered CDR3 bases are TGTGCCAGCAGTTTAGTTATGTATGGC.

Many counts were recorded for this clone. The read terminates 3 residues ahead of where the CDR3 ends, so the germline J gene completes it. The chain has TRBV6-2 or TRBV6-3 and TRBJ2-2; 11 bases map to TRBD2. Germline V CDR1 and CDR2: MNHEY, SVGEGT. The CDR3 is 17 amino acids. After removal of 2 bases from V and 5 bases from J, the junction contained 7 bases not matched to a gene. Incomplete CDR3 DNA: TGTGCCAGCAGTTACCCCCCTAGCGGGGGGACGACCGGGGAG. This codes for CASSYPPSGGTTGE. From start to end, the CDR3 is CASSYPPSGGTTGELFF.

Many counts were recorded for this clone. The CDR3 sequence: CASSPNRGDQPQHF. CDR3 DNA, as far as it was read: TGTGCCAGCTCACCGAACAGGGGCGATCAGCCC. The rearrangement uses TRBV18 and TRBJ1-5, with TRBD1 identical over 7 bases. The read ends 3 residues before the CDR3 terminus; that terminus is restored from the germline J gene. This CDR3 comprises 14 residues. Losses at the gene ends were 3 bases for V and 5 bases for J; bases not matched to a gene: 4. Germline assignment: CDR1 KGHSH and CDR2 LQKENI.

In its sample, this clone was seen many times. The CDR3 end lies 3 residues beyond the end of the read and is filled in from the germline J gene. The genes are TRBV5-1 and TRBJ1-6, with D tentatively TRBD1 (6 bases). The CDR3 consists of 18 residues. The germline gives CDR1 SGHRS, CDR2 YFSETQ. V was shortened by 4 bases and J by 0 bases, with 17 bases between the two germline ends. The CDR3 is CASSRDTRKSSYNSPLHF. The CDR3 DNA, read in part, is TGCGCCAGCAGCCGGGACACCCGGAAAAGCTCCTATAATTCACCC. The full variable domain, rest sourced from reference TRBV5-1 and TRBJ1-6, is KAGVTQTPRYLIKTRGQQVTLSCSPISGHRSVSWYQQTPGQGLQFLFEYFSETQRNKGNFPGRFSGRQFSNSRSEMNVSTLELGDSALYLCASSRDTRKSSYNSPLHFGNGTRLTVT.

This clone appeared many times. The covered CDR3 bases are TGTGCCAGCAGCTCCACAGGGCGTCTTGGC. Residues: CASSSTGRLG. The CDR3 in its entirety is CASSSTGRLGYTF. This chain uses TRBV5-6 with TRBJ1-2, with a possible D match to TRBD1 (6 bases). The CDR3 extends 3 residues past the end of the read, so its final part is completed from the germline J gene. Germline lookup yields CDR1 SGHDT and CDR2 YYEEEE. This CDR3 is 13 amino acids long. The V end lost 3 bases, the J end lost 7 bases, and 13 bases lay between the germline ends.

This clone was observed many times. The observed sequence ends 3 residues before the CDR3 terminus, with the missing tail filled in from the germline J gene. The chain couples TRBV7-8 to TRBJ1-1, with D perhaps TRBD1 (5 bases). Germline CDR1 SGHVS, CDR2 FQNEAQ. The germline V and J ends were trimmed by 4 bases and 1 base, with 7 bases remaining between them. The length of the CDR3 is 13 residues. The CDR3 is CASSSRENTEAFF. Incomplete CDR3 DNA: TGTGCCAGCAGCTCCAGGGAGAACACTGAA.

This clone was seen ten or more times. The CDR3 is CSVVIGQGTYGYTF. The CDR3 DNA, read in part, is TGCAGCGTTGTTATAGGACAGGGTACCTATGGC. The rearrangement joins TRBV29-1 to TRBJ1-2, with 8 bases aligning to TRBD1. The DNA ends 3 residues before the CDR3 does, and the rest of the CDR3 is filled in from the germline J gene. The V gene's germline CDR1 is SQVTM and CDR2 ANQGSEA. J gave up 4 bases and V 4 bases, and 8 bases lay outside the gene matches. The CDR3 totals 14 residues. Supplemented by reference TRBV29-1 and TRBJ1-2, the full variable domain reads SAVISQKPSRDICQRGTSLTIQCQVDSQVTMMFWYRQQPGQSLTLIATANQGSEATYESGFVIDKFPISRPNLTFSTLTVSNMSPEDSSIYLCSVVIGQGTYGYTFGSGTRLTVV.

This clone was detected ten times or more. The read ends 3 residues before the CDR3 terminus; that terminus is restored from the germline J gene. This chain joins TRBV20-1 and TRBJ1-1; 9 bases map to TRBD1. CDR3 size: 13 residues. The trim removed 6 bases at V and 1 base at J, leaving 3 bases unmatched. Germline CDR1 and CDR2: DFQATT and SNEGSKA (reference sequence). The CDR3 bases that were read are TGCAGTGCAGAGGGACAGGGGAACACTGAA. Translating gives CSAEGQGNTE. The entire CDR3 protein is CSAEGQGNTEAFF.

This clone has a count of ten or more. With the read ending 3 residues before the CDR3 end, the germline J gene is used to fill in that end. The rearrangement joins TRBV7-9 to TRBJ1-2; D gene unclear. CDR1 is SEHNR and CDR2 is FQNEAQ in the germline V gene (reference sequence). CDR3 length: 15 residues. CDR3 protein: CASSRSERTLWGYTF. The part of the CDR3 DNA that was read is TGTGCCAGCAGCCGCTCGGAGAGGACTCTATGGGGC.

This clone was seen at least ten times. With the read ending 3 residues before the CDR3 end, the germline J gene is used to fill in that end. The rearrangement links TRBV20-1 to TRBJ2-7; the D is unclear. The CDR3 is made up of 12 amino acids. The germline gives CDR1 DFQATT, CDR2 SNEGSKA (reference sequence). V lost 0 bases to trimming and J lost 4 bases, with 7 bases between them. The CDR3 reads CSAREERYEQYF. Partial CDR3 DNA: TGCAGTGCTAGAGAAGAAAGGTACGAG.

This clone has ten or more counts. CDR3 sequence: CATTAGGRLNEQFF. The sequenced part of the CDR3 DNA is TGTGCCACAACAGCGGGAGGGCGACTTAATGAG. V and J are TRBV28 and TRBJ2-1; 10 bases align to TRBD2. Sequencing ends 3 residues short of the CDR3 end; the germline J gene provides the rest. Germline loops: CDR1 MDHEN, CDR2 SYDVKM. CDR3 length: 14 amino acids. V lost 10 bases to trimming and J lost 7 bases; unmatched junction nucleotides: 10.

This clone was recorded at least ten times. Sequencing ends 3 residues short of the CDR3 end; the germline J gene provides the rest. The V call is TRBV6-2 or TRBV6-3, the J call TRBJ2-4, with 9 bases fitting TRBD2. CDR1 and CDR2 (germline): MNHEY, SVGEGT. This CDR3 contains 15 residues. The junction had 5 bases not matched to a gene; V was cut back by 1 base and J by 7 bases. The CDR3 bases that were read are TGTGCCAGCAGTTACTTCGCGGGGGGGTGGAACATT. Translated: CASSYFAGGWNI. In full, the CDR3 is CASSYFAGGWNIQYF.

This clone was seen at least ten times. The read ends 3 residues before the CDR3 terminus; that terminus is restored from the germline J gene. This chain uses TRBV20-1 with TRBJ1-4; 8 nucleotides line up with TRBD1. Losses at the gene ends were 5 bases for V and 7 bases for J; bases not matched to a gene: 3. Per the germline V gene, CDR1 is DFQATT and CDR2 is SNEGSKA (reference sequence). The CDR3 sequence is 12 residues long. CDR3 sequence reads: CSADRGSEKLFF. The part of the CDR3 DNA that was read is TGCAGTGCTGACAGGGGATCTGAAAAA.